The T cell receptor beta chain described here comes from a study of blood T cell repertoires in COVID-19. Study summary: Acute and convalescent COVID-19 specimens originated in the United States, Italy and Spain. From T cells, B-cell-depleted T cells, or PBMCs came the material, which was cDNA or gDNA.

Under the authors' procedure: Reference gene primer amplification gave estimated nucleated cell counts. Produced via immunoSEQ multiplex PCR; TCRdb's table is partial and in-frame only. That table supplies the V and J calls and clone size; D and trimming were determined from the DNA. The sample lists a few hundred thousand clones; 70% to 90% were seen once. Per the germline V gene, CDR1 is SQVTM and CDR2 is ANQGSEA. With 1 base clipped from V and 7 bases from J, the junction kept 7 bases outside the gene matches. The CDR3 is 15 amino acids. What was sequenced was peripheral blood. The receptor was derived from a woman older than 75 with acute or convalescent COVID-19. The chain employs TRBV29-1 and TRBJ2-2; TRBD1 matches at 9 bases. The CDR3 DNA is TGCAGCGTTGAAGGAAGACAGGGGGTTTTCGGGGAGCTGTTTTTT. This translates into CSVEGRQGVFGELFF.